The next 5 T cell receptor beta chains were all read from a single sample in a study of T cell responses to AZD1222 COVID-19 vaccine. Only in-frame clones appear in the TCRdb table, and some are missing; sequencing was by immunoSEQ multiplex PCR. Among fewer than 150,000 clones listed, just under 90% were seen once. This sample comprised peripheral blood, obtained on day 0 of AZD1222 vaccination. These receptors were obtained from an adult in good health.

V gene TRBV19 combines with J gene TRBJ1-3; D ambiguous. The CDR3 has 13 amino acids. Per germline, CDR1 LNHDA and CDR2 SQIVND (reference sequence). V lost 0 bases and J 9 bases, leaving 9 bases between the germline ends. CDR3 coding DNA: TGTGCCAGTAGTATAGATCCGAGAGGCACCATATATTTT. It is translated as CASSIDPRGTIYF.

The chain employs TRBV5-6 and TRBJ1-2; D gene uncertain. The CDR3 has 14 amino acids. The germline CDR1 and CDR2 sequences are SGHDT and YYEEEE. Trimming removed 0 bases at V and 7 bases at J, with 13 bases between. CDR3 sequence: CASSLDAGTGGYTF. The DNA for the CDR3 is TGTGCCAGCAGCTTGGATGCAGGTACCGGTGGCTACACCTTC.

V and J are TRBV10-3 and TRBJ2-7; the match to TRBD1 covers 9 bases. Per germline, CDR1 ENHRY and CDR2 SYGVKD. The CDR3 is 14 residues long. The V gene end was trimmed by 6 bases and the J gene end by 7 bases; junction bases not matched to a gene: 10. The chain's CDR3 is CAISSRDREGEQYF. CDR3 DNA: TGTGCCATCAGCTCCCGGGACAGGGAAGGGGAGCAGTACTTC.

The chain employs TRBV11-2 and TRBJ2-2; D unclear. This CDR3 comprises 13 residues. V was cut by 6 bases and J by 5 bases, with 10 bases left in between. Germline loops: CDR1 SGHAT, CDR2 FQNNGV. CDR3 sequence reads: CASRQYGTGELFF. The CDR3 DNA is TGTGCCAGCAGACAGTATGGAACCGGGGAGCTGTTTTTT.

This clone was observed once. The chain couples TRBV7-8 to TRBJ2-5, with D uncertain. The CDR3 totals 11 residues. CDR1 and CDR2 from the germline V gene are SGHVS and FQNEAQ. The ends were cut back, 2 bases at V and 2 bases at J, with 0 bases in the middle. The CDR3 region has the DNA TGTGCCAGCAGCTTACAAGAGACCCAGTACTTC. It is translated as CASSLQETQYF.